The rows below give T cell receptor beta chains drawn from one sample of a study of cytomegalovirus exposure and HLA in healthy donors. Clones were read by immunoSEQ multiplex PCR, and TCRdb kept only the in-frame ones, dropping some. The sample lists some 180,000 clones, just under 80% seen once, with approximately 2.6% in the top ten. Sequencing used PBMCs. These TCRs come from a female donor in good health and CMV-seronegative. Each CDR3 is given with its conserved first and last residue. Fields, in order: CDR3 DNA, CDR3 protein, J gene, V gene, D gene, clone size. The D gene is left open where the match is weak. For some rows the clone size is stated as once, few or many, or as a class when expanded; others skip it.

CDR3 DNA: TGTGCCAGCAGCACCCGCGGGGGGGCGAGCACCGGGGAGCTGTTTTTT; CDR3 protein: CASSTRGGASTGELFF; J gene: TRBJ2-2; V gene: TRBV9; D gene: TRBD2; clone size: NA
CDR3 DNA: TGTGCCAGCAGTTATATCGCGGGGTCCTACGAGCAGTACTTC; CDR3 protein: CASSYIAGSYEQYF; J gene: TRBJ2-7; V gene: TRBV13; D gene: NA; clone size: NA
CDR3 DNA: TGTGCTAGTGGTTTGGGCGGGGGGGCGGTGGACATTCAGTACTTC; CDR3 protein: CASGLGGGAVDIQYF; J gene: TRBJ2-4; V gene: TRBV12-5; D gene: TRBD2; clone size: NA
CDR3 DNA: TGTGCCAGCTCACCGACTCAGGGGGCAGATGAAAAACTGTTTTTT; CDR3 protein: CASSPTQGADEKLFF; J gene: TRBJ1-4; V gene: TRBV18; D gene: TRBD1; clone size: NA
CDR3 DNA: TGTGCCAGCAGCAACCGACAGGGATACAATGAGCAGTTCTTC; CDR3 protein: CASSNRQGYNEQFF; J gene: TRBJ2-1; V gene: TRBV6-6; D gene: TRBD1; clone size: NA
CDR3 DNA: TGTGCCAGCAGCCCGGGCGGGTTTACCTCCTACGAGCAGTACTTC; CDR3 protein: CASSPGGFTSYEQYF; J gene: TRBJ2-7; V gene: TRBV7-6; D gene: NA; clone size: NA
CDR3 DNA: TGCAGTACGGACAGGGGAGGAGGCTACACCTTC; CDR3 protein: CSTDRGGGYTF; J gene: TRBJ1-2; V gene: TRBV20-1; D gene: TRBD1; clone size: NA
CDR3 DNA: TGTGCCAGCAGCTTAGCTCTAATAGGTTCAGGGGGCTATGGAGCTTTCTTT; CDR3 protein: CASSLALIGSGGYGAFF; J gene: TRBJ1-1; V gene: TRBV7-8; D gene: TRBD1; clone size: NA
CDR3 DNA: TGTGCCAGCTCCTTAGCGGGAGTTGGGGGGGTGTTCTACGAGCAGTACTTC; CDR3 protein: CASSLAGVGGVFYEQYF; J gene: TRBJ2-7; V gene: TRBV19; D gene: TRBD2; clone size: NA
CDR3 DNA: TGTGCCAGCGTGGGAGTTCGCGGTGGTGAAAAACTGTTTTTT; CDR3 protein: CASVGVRGGEKLFF; J gene: TRBJ1-4; V gene: TRBV5-8; D gene: NA; clone size: few
CDR3 DNA: TGCGCCAGCAGCCCCCAGGGTGGGGCAACTAATGAAAAACTGTTTTTT; CDR3 protein: CASSPQGGATNEKLFF; J gene: TRBJ1-4; V gene: TRBV5-1; D gene: NA; clone size: NA
CDR3 DNA: TGTGCCAGCAGCTTCTTAGCGGGGGTCACAGATACGCAGTATTTT; CDR3 protein: CASSFLAGVTDTQYF; J gene: TRBJ2-3; V gene: TRBV5-8; D gene: TRBD2; clone size: NA
CDR3 DNA: TGCGCCAGCAGCCAAGATCACCAGGGAATCTACGAGCAGTACTTC; CDR3 protein: CASSQDHQGIYEQYF; J gene: TRBJ2-7; V gene: TRBV4-3; D gene: NA; clone size: NA
CDR3 DNA: TGTGCCAGCAGTGAAGCGGCTAGCGGGGGGGGTGAGCAGTTCTTC; CDR3 protein: CASSEAASGGGEQFF; J gene: TRBJ2-1; V gene: TRBV6-1; D gene: TRBD2; clone size: NA
CDR3 DNA: TGTGCCGGAGGGGTGTGGGGCTACACCTTC; CDR3 protein: CAGGVWGYTF; J gene: TRBJ1-2; V gene: TRBV30; D gene: NA; clone size: NA
CDR3 DNA: TGTGCCAGCAGCTACAGGGAGCCGACCACCGGGGAGCTGTTTTTT; CDR3 protein: CASSYREPTTGELFF; J gene: TRBJ2-2; V gene: TRBV7-9; D gene: NA; clone size: NA
CDR3 DNA: TGCAGCGTACTACGGGACAGCCTGCCTCACTTC; CDR3 protein: CSVLRDSLPHF; J gene: TRBJ2-4; V gene: TRBV29-1; D gene: TRBD1; clone size: NA
CDR3 DNA: TGCGCCAGCAGCCCCGCCGACAGGGCGGGAGCTTTCTTT; CDR3 protein: CASSPADRAGAFF; J gene: TRBJ1-1; V gene: TRBV5-1; D gene: TRBD1; clone size: NA
CDR3 DNA: TGTGCCAGCAGCATCACAGGGTCCTACGAGCAGTACTTC; CDR3 protein: CASSITGSYEQYF; J gene: TRBJ2-7; V gene: TRBV13; D gene: NA; clone size: NA
CDR3 DNA: TGCAGTGCTAGACAGGGATCACCCCTCCACTTT; CDR3 protein: CSARQGSPLHF; J gene: TRBJ1-6; V gene: TRBV20-1; D gene: NA; clone size: NA
CDR3 DNA: TGTGCCACCAAGAGCGGTGCCGACCCCCAGCATTTT; CDR3 protein: CATKSGADPQHF; J gene: TRBJ1-5; V gene: TRBV10-3; D gene: NA; clone size: NA
CDR3 DNA: TGTGCCTGGAGTACAGGGAACATTCAGTACTTC; CDR3 protein: CAWSTGNIQYF; J gene: TRBJ2-4; V gene: TRBV30; D gene: NA; clone size: NA
CDR3 DNA: TGTGCTAGTGGTTTTGAGACAGGGGTCGAGCAGTTCTTC; CDR3 protein: CASGFETGVEQFF; J gene: TRBJ2-1; V gene: TRBV12-5; D gene: TRBD1; clone size: NA
CDR3 DNA: TGCGCCAGCAGCCCCAGCGGGGCAAGCACAGATACGCAGTATTTT; CDR3 protein: CASSPSGASTDTQYF; J gene: TRBJ2-3; V gene: TRBV5-1; D gene: TRBD2; clone size: NA
CDR3 DNA: TGTGCCAGCAGCTTGGGCGGGAGGGGCACAGATACGCAGTATTTT; CDR3 protein: CASSLGGRGTDTQYF; J gene: TRBJ2-3; V gene: TRBV5-5; D gene: TRBD2; clone size: few
CDR3 DNA: TGTGCCAGCAGCGCGATCGAAGGGACAGGGTCCAATGAGCAGTTCTTC; CDR3 protein: CASSAIEGTGSNEQFF; J gene: TRBJ2-1; V gene: TRBV6-4; D gene: TRBD1; clone size: NA
CDR3 DNA: TGTGCCAGCAGCTACCCGGGCGGGGATGGCTACACCTTC; CDR3 protein: CASSYPGGDGYTF; J gene: TRBJ1-2; V gene: TRBV7-3; D gene: NA; clone size: few
CDR3 DNA: TGTGCCAGCAGATCCGGGACAGGTGACTATGGCTACACCTTC; CDR3 protein: CASRSGTGDYGYTF; J gene: TRBJ1-2; V gene: TRBV6-5; D gene: TRBD1; clone size: NA
CDR3 DNA: TGTGCCAGCAGTTACACCGGGATTTCCAGAGGGTCAGATACGCAGTATTTT; CDR3 protein: CASSYTGISRGSDTQYF; J gene: TRBJ2-3; V gene: TRBV27; D gene: NA; clone size: few
CDR3 DNA: TGTGCCATCAGTGAGTCTGGAGTTGGGGACAGCAAGGACAATGAGCAGTTCTTC; CDR3 protein: CAISESGVGDSKDNEQFF; J gene: TRBJ2-1; V gene: TRBV10-3; D gene: TRBD1; clone size: NA
CDR3 DNA: TGCGCCAGCAGCCAAGAAACAGGAAATCTATGGAGCCACACCTTC; CDR3 protein: CASSQETGNLWSHTF; J gene: TRBJ1-2; V gene: TRBV4-3; D gene: NA; clone size: NA
CDR3 DNA: TGTGCCACCAAAAGAAGGGGGCTCGGGGGCTACACCTTC; CDR3 protein: CATKRRGLGGYTF; J gene: TRBJ1-2; V gene: TRBV2; D gene: TRBD1; clone size: NA
CDR3 DNA: TGCAGCGTACAAAGGCGGGGGGCAGATACGCAGTATTTT; CDR3 protein: CSVQRRGADTQYF; J gene: TRBJ2-3; V gene: TRBV29-1; D gene: TRBD2; clone size: once
CDR3 DNA: TGTGCCAGCAGGATGACAAGGGGTGACACTGAAGCTTTCTTT; CDR3 protein: CASRMTRGDTEAFF; J gene: TRBJ1-1; V gene: TRBV2; D gene: NA; clone size: NA
CDR3 DNA: TGTGCCAGCAGTCGACAGGGGCGAGGCCCACAATTTGAGCAGTTCTTC; CDR3 protein: CASSRQGRGPQFEQFF; J gene: TRBJ2-1; V gene: TRBV11-2; D gene: TRBD1; clone size: few
CDR3 DNA: TGTGCCAGCACCGAAGGACAGGGGAGACAGCCCCAGCATTTT; CDR3 protein: CASTEGQGRQPQHF; J gene: TRBJ1-5; V gene: TRBV7-8; D gene: TRBD1; clone size: NA
CDR3 DNA: TGCGCCAGCAGCCAAGATACCGCGGGAGGTGTCAATGAGCAGTTCTTC; CDR3 protein: CASSQDTAGGVNEQFF; J gene: TRBJ2-1; V gene: TRBV4-3; D gene: TRBD2; clone size: NA
CDR3 DNA: TGTGCCAGCAGCTTAGCAGGAGGGGAAGCTTTCTTT; CDR3 protein: CASSLAGGEAFF; J gene: TRBJ1-1; V gene: TRBV7-8; D gene: NA; clone size: NA
CDR3 DNA: TGTGCCAGCAGGAAGACAGGGGTTAAGAATGAAAAACTGTTTTTT; CDR3 protein: CASRKTGVKNEKLFF; J gene: TRBJ1-4; V gene: TRBV7-8; D gene: TRBD1; clone size: NA
CDR3 DNA: TGTGCCAGCTCCGGGACTGGCGGTAACACCGGGGAGCTGTTTTTT; CDR3 protein: CASSGTGGNTGELFF; J gene: TRBJ2-2; V gene: TRBV2; D gene: NA; clone size: NA
CDR3 DNA: TGTGCCAGCAGCTTAACGGGGGCAGACAATGAGCAGTTCTTC; CDR3 protein: CASSLTGADNEQFF; J gene: TRBJ2-1; V gene: TRBV7-3; D gene: NA; clone size: NA
CDR3 DNA: TGTGCCAGCAGCTCTGGACACTACTCCTACGAGCAGTACTTC; CDR3 protein: CASSSGHYSYEQYF; J gene: TRBJ2-7; V gene: TRBV11-2; D gene: NA; clone size: NA
CDR3 DNA: TGCAGCGTTGCCGACAGGGTGTCCTACGAGCAGTACTTC; CDR3 protein: CSVADRVSYEQYF; J gene: TRBJ2-7; V gene: TRBV29-1; D gene: TRBD1; clone size: NA
CDR3 DNA: TGTGCCAGCAGCTTAGGCGGGGCTAGCGGGATCTACGAGCAGTACTTC; CDR3 protein: CASSLGGASGIYEQYF; J gene: TRBJ2-7; V gene: TRBV7-2; D gene: TRBD2; clone size: NA
CDR3 DNA: TGTGCCAGCAGCTTGGGGACAGGCCGATACAATGAGCAGTTCTTC; CDR3 protein: CASSLGTGRYNEQFF; J gene: TRBJ2-1; V gene: TRBV5-4; D gene: TRBD1; clone size: NA
CDR3 DNA: TGTGCCAGCTCACCCCCGGCGGACAGAGACTATCCTTCGGAGACCCAGTACTTC; CDR3 protein: CASSPPADRDYPSETQYF; J gene: TRBJ2-5; V gene: TRBV18; D gene: NA; clone size: NA
CDR3 DNA: TGTGCTAGTGGTTTGGTCCTAGCGGCTAGCTCCTACAATGAGCAGTTCTTC; CDR3 protein: CASGLVLAASSYNEQFF; J gene: TRBJ2-1; V gene: TRBV12-5; D gene: TRBD2; clone size: NA
CDR3 DNA: TGTGCCAGCAAGGGCGTGAGGGACGAGCAGTACTTC; CDR3 protein: CASKGVRDEQYF; J gene: TRBJ2-7; V gene: TRBV6-6; D gene: NA; clone size: few
CDR3 DNA: TGTGCCAGCAGCGTAGACAGGACTACGGACGAGCAGTACTTC; CDR3 protein: CASSVDRTTDEQYF; J gene: TRBJ2-7; V gene: TRBV13; D gene: NA; clone size: NA
CDR3 DNA: TGTGCCAGCAGCTTAGAGGGGCCAGGGGAAGCCACTGAAGCTTTCTTT; CDR3 protein: CASSLEGPGEATEAFF; J gene: TRBJ1-1; V gene: TRBV7-9; D gene: NA; clone size: NA
CDR3 DNA: TGTGCCAGCGTAGGGGGGGTGGAAGAAAAACTGTTTTTT; CDR3 protein: CASVGGVEEKLFF; J gene: TRBJ1-4; V gene: TRBV7-8; D gene: NA; clone size: NA
CDR3 DNA: TGTGCCAGCAGCCAAGAGGAGGGATGGAGTGGCTACACCTTC; CDR3 protein: CASSQEEGWSGYTF; J gene: TRBJ1-2; V gene: TRBV4-2; D gene: NA; clone size: NA
CDR3 DNA: TGTGCCAGCAGTTCCGGACTAGCGGGACTCTACAATGAGCAGTTCTTC; CDR3 protein: CASSSGLAGLYNEQFF; J gene: TRBJ2-1; V gene: TRBV28; D gene: TRBD2; clone size: NA
CDR3 DNA: TGTGCCAGCAGTCGAAACAGGGGTGGGCAGTACTTC; CDR3 protein: CASSRNRGGQYF; J gene: TRBJ2-7; V gene: TRBV2; D gene: TRBD1; clone size: NA
CDR3 DNA: TGCGCCAGCAGCCCGGGGGGGAGTAGCGGAGAGGCCCAGTACTTC; CDR3 protein: CASSPGGSSGEAQYF; J gene: TRBJ2-5; V gene: TRBV5-1; D gene: TRBD2; clone size: once
CDR3 DNA: TGTGCCAGCAGCCTAGCGGGACCGACCTACGAGCAGTACTTC; CDR3 protein: CASSLAGPTYEQYF; J gene: TRBJ2-7; V gene: TRBV27; D gene: TRBD2; clone size: NA
CDR3 DNA: TGTGCCAGTACCAAGGTGGGGGCTAGCACAGATACGCAGTATTTT; CDR3 protein: CASTKVGASTDTQYF; J gene: TRBJ2-3; V gene: TRBV19; D gene: NA; clone size: NA
CDR3 DNA: TGTGCCAGCAGAGCTACCGGGACAGTGGTCAATGGCTACACCTTC; CDR3 protein: CASRATGTVVNGYTF; J gene: TRBJ1-2; V gene: TRBV6-1; D gene: TRBD1; clone size: few
CDR3 DNA: TGTGCCAGCTCACCCTGGACAGGGAACACTGAAGCTTTCTTT; CDR3 protein: CASSPWTGNTEAFF; J gene: TRBJ1-1; V gene: TRBV18; D gene: TRBD1; clone size: NA
CDR3 DNA: TGTGCCAGCAGTGAGACAGGGACCTACGAGCAGTACTTC; CDR3 protein: CASSETGTYEQYF; J gene: TRBJ2-7; V gene: TRBV6-5; D gene: TRBD1; clone size: NA